The 14 T cell receptor beta chains below were found in one sample sequenced in a study of CD8+ T cells in alopecia areata listed by TCRdb under 2018. Interpreted using the paper, the treatment or condition label stands for: oral pan-JAK inhibitor, 5-10 mg twice daily. The library came from the immunoSEQ multiplex PCR assay. RNA was extracted from all samples and reverse transcribed into cDNA as template for TCR sequencing. TCRdb obtained this table from immuneACCESS and retained in-frame rearrangements with V and J assigned. These tables miss some clones; where compared with another copy, unresolved V genes account for less than half of the shortfall, and the remainder is unexplained. The sample data list about 210,000 clones, and 66% of these were observed just once. The ten largest clones capture approximately 1.2% of the sample. The sequenced sample was CD4+ T cells sorted from blood, obtained at approximately week 42, from a patient treated with tofacitinib. The receptors were sampled from a human donor with alopecia areata.

The J gene is TRBJ1-5, the V gene TRBV29-1, with TRBD1 matching 7 bases. CDR3 length: 13 residues. V gave up 4 bases and J gave up 5 bases; unmatched junction bases: 5. The germline CDR1 and CDR2 sequences are SQVTM and ANQGSEA. DNA for the CDR3: TGCAGCGTTGCAGGGGGGGTGGATCAGCCCCAGCATTTT. This sequence encodes CSVAGGVDQPQHF. Looking up the rest from reference TRBV29-1 and TRBJ1-5 gives the full variable domain: SAVISQKPSRDICQRGTSLTIQCQVDSQVTMMFWYRQQPGQSLTLIATANQGSEATYESGFVIDKFPISRPNLTFSTLTVSNMSPEDSSIYLCSVAGGVDQPQHFGDGTRLSIL.

V and J are TRBV11-1 and TRBJ1-2; D is uncertain. The V end lost 4 bases, the J end lost 4 bases, and 7 bases lay between the germline ends. This CDR3 is built from 12 residues. The V gene's germline CDR1 is SGHAT and CDR2 FQDESV (reference sequence). CDR3 bases: TGTGCCAGCAGCTCTAAGACCTATGGCTACACCTTC. The encoded protein is CASSSKTYGYTF.

CDR3 amino acids: CASSTPGTGGSSGANVLTF. The CDR3 nucleotides read TGTGCCAGCAGCACGCCGGGGACAGGGGGTTCCTCTGGGGCCAACGTCCTGACTTTC. The rearrangement uses TRBV7-9 and TRBJ2-6, with 11 bases aligning to TRBD1. The V gene's germline CDR1 is SEHNR and CDR2 FQNEAQ (reference sequence). The CDR3 is made up of 19 amino acids. The V segment lost 5 bases and the J segment 0 bases; nucleotides outside the gene matches: 9.

A few counts support this clone. This sequence joins TRBV11-3 and TRBJ2-3; 11 nucleotides agree with TRBD2. Germline-derived CDR1 and CDR2 are SGHNT and YENEEA. The ends lost 5 bases at V and 1 base at J; junction bases unmatched: 5. The CDR3 is made up of 16 amino acids. As DNA, the CDR3 is TGTGCCAGCAGCAAGTTGACTAGCGGGGGCACAGATACGCAGTATTTT. It is translated as CASSKLTSGGTDTQYF. The full variable domain, in which reference TRBV11-3 and TRBJ2-3 provide the parts outside the CDR3, is EAGVVQSPRYKIIEKKQPVAFWCNPISGHNTLYWYLQNLGQGPELLIRYENEEAVDDSQLPKDRFSAERLKGVDSTLKIQPAELGDSAVYLCASSKLTSGGTDTQYFGPGTRLTVL.

V gene TRBV11-3 combines with J gene TRBJ1-1, with a weak D call TRBD1 (5 bases). The CDR3 extends over 14 amino acids. Germline V CDR1 and CDR2: SGHNT, YENEEA. V was shortened by 3 bases and J by 3 bases, with 11 bases between the two germline ends. Here the CDR3 reads CASSFRGRDTEAFF. The CDR3 DNA is TGTGCCAGCAGCTTTAGGGGTAGGGACACTGAAGCTTTCTTT.

This clone has only a few counts. The rearrangement joins TRBV10-3 to TRBJ2-7; no clear D. Germline-derived CDR1 and CDR2 are ENHRY and SYGVKD. V was trimmed by 2 bases and J by 4 bases, leaving 6 bases between them. CDR3 size: 12 residues. CDR3 protein: CAISEKGYEQYF. DNA of the CDR3: TGTGCCATCAGTGAGAAGGGATACGAGCAGTACTTC.

The chain couples TRBV2 to TRBJ1-5; D is unclear. Trimming stripped 4 bases from V and 3 bases from J, with 13 bases between. CDR3 length: 15 residues. Germline assignment: CDR1 SNHLY and CDR2 FYNNEI. The CDR3 DNA reads as TGTGCCAGCAGTGCGGACCCGAGCCTCAATCAGCCCCAGCATTTT. It is translated as CASSADPSLNQPQHF.

The chain couples TRBV2 to TRBJ1-4; D is undetermined. Trimming took 7 bases from V and 4 from J, leaving 13 bases between them. Germline loops: CDR1 SNHLY, CDR2 FYNNEI. The CDR3 length is 14 residues. In nucleotides, the CDR3 is TGTGCCAGCACCTTGACCGGAGGTAATGAAAAACTGTTTTTT. It specifies CASTLTGGNEKLFF. Full variable domain (missing parts from reference TRBV2 and TRBJ1-4): EPEVTQTPSHQVTQMGQEVILRCVPISNHLYFYWYRQILGQKVEFLVSFYNNEISEKSEIFDDQFSVERPDGSNFTLKIRSTKLEDSAMYFCASTLTGGNEKLFFGSGTQLSVL.

In its sample, this clone was seen a few times. The V and J genes are TRBV25-1 and TRBJ1-6, with TRBD1 identical over 8 bases. CDR1 MGHDK and CDR2 SYGVNS come from the germline V gene. The junction had 2 bases not matched to a gene; V was cut back by 3 bases and J by 1 base. CDR3 length equals 16 residues. CDR3 amino acids: CASSDRTGSYNSPLHF. The CDR3 coding sequence is TGTGCCAGCAGTGACCGGACAGGGTCCTATAATTCACCCCTCCACTTT.

The chain employs TRBV2 and TRBJ2-5, with D perhaps matching TRBD2 (6 bases). Trimming shortened V by 3 bases and J by 4 bases, and 18 bases separated the two germline ends. The CDR3 extends over 16 amino acids. CDR1 SNHLY and CDR2 FYNNEI come from the germline V gene. In nucleotides, the CDR3 is TGTGCCAGCAGTGACGTGCTGCCGGGGCGGGGAGAGACCCAGTACTTC. Its protein is CASSDVLPGRGETQYF.

A few counts support this clone. The chain recombines TRBV30 with TRBJ1-2; D is undetermined. CDR1 and CDR2 (germline): GTSNPN, SVGIG (reference sequence). The CDR3 extends over 10 amino acids. Trimming cost V 5 bases and J 6 bases, with 7 bases left between them. CDR3 nucleotide sequence: TGTGCCTGGGGGCCGGATGGCTACACCTTC. This gives the protein CAWGPDGYTF.

This chain uses TRBV29-1 with TRBJ1-5; D is undetermined. Germline V gives CDR1 SQVTM, CDR2 ANQGSEA. The germline V and J ends were trimmed by 7 bases and 0 bases, with 7 bases remaining between them. This CDR3 contains 12 residues. In DNA, the CDR3 is TGCAGCGCAGGAGGTAGCAATCAGCCCCAGCATTTT. It encodes CSAGGSNQPQHF.

This chain links TRBV27 with TRBJ1-1; D gene ambiguous. The CDR3 is made up of 13 amino acids. The V end was cut by 4 bases, the J end by 1 base, with 7 bases between. Germline V gene sequence: CDR1 MNHEY, CDR2 SMNVEV (reference sequence). CDR3 loop: CASSSTQNTEAFF. The DNA of the CDR3 is TGTGCCAGCAGTTCAACACAGAACACTGAAGCTTTCTTT.

The rearrangement uses TRBV4-1 and TRBJ2-7; maybe TRBD1 (7 bases). CDR3 length: 15 residues. Germline CDR1 is MGHRA and CDR2 is YSYEKL. Trimming took off 4 bases at V and 1 base at J, with 14 bases between the two ends. The CDR3 is CASSPARGASYEQYF. The CDR3 bases are TGCGCCAGCAGCCCGGCCAGGGGGGCGTCCTACGAGCAGTACTTC.